The sequence of this TCR beta chain was determined in a study of shared clonotypes between healthy human individuals. Across the study: Those who served as donors were a couple of women and three men between the ages of 18 and 49. Donors had three CD4 naive, three CD4 memory, two CD8 naive and one CD8 memory plate apiece. Study findings and constraints: Limitation of the genetic and exposure-history diversity represented came from the few donors.

Germline-derived CDR1 and CDR2 are SQVTM and ANQGSEA. The CDR3 is 13 amino acids. The V and J ends lost 7 bases and 4 bases respectively, with 16 bases between them. Assay: immunoSEQ multiplex PCR; the TCRdb copy retains only in-frame clones and omits some. The sample shows 1.4 million to 1.5 million clones, approximately 97% of them seen only once. Notes on this clone: Antigen: not known.

V and J are TRBV29-1 and TRBJ1-1; D perhaps matches TRBD1 (5 bases). The sequence derives from a man aged 25 to 45 in good health. Sample: naive CD4+ T cells sorted from blood. Subset specified: CD45RA+ positively selected. The CDR3 DNA follows: TGCAGCGCCACAAGGGGCGCGGGCACTGAAGCTTTCTTT. This sequence encodes CSATRGAGTEAFF. The full variable domain, with the rest looked up from reference TRBV29-1 and TRBJ1-1, is SAVISQKPSRDICQRGTSLTIQCQVDSQVTMMFWYRQQPGQSLTLIATANQGSEATYESGFVIDKFPISRPNLTFSTLTVSNMSPEDSSIYLCSATRGAGTEAFFGQGTRLTVV.